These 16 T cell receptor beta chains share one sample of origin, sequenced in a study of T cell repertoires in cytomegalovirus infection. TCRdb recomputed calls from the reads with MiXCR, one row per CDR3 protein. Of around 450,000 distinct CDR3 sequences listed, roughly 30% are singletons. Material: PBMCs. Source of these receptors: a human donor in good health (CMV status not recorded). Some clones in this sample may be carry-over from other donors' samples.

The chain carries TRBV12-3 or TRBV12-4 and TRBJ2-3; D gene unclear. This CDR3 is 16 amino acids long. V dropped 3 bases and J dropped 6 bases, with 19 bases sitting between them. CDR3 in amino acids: CASSFSSLPEADTQYF. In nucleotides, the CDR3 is TGTGCCAGCAGTTTTTCAAGCTTACCTGAGGCCGATACGCAGTATTTT.

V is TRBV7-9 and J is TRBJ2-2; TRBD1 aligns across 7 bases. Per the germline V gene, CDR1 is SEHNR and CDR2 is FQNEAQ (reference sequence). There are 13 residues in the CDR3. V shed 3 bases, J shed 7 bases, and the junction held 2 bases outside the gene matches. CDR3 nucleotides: TGTGCCAGCAGCTTCCAGGGGGACGGGGAGCTGTTTTTT. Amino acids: CASSFQGDGELFF.

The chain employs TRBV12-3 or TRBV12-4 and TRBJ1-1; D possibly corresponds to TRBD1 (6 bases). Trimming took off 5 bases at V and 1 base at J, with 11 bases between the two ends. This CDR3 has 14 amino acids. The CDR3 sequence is CASSAHRENTEAFF. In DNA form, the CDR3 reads TGTGCCAGCAGTGCCCACAGGGAGAACACTGAAGCTTTCTTT.

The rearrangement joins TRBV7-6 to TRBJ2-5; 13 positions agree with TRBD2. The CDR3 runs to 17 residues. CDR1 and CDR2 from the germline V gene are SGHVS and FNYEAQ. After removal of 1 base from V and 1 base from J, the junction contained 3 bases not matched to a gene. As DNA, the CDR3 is TGTGCCAGCAGCTTAGAACTAGCGGGGGGGATCCAAGAGACCCAGTACTTC. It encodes CASSLELAGGIQETQYF. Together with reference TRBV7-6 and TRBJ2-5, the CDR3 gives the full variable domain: GAGVSQSPRYKVTKRGQDVALRCDPISGHVSLYWYRQALGQGPEFLTYFNYEAQQDKSGLPNDRFSAERPEGSISTLTIQRTEQRDSAMYRCASSLELAGGIQETQYFGPGTRLLVL.

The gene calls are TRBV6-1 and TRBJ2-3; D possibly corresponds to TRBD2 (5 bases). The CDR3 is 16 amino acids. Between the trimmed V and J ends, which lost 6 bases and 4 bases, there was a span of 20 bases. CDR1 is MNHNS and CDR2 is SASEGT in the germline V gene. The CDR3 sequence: CASRSWRLGEADTQYF. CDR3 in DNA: TGTGCCAGCAGGAGTTGGAGGCTAGGAGAGGCAGATACGCAGTATTTT.

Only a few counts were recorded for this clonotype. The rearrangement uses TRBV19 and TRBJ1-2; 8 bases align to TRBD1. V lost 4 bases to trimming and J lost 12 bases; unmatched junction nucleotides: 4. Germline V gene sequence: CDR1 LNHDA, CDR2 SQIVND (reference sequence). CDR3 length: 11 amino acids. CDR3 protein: CASSTGTGHTF. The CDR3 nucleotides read TGTGCCAGTAGTACAGGGACAGGACACACCTTC. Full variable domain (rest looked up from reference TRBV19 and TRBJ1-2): DGGITQSPKYLFRKEGQNVTLSCEQNLNHDAMYWYRQDPGQGLRLIYYSQIVNDFQKGDIAEGYSVSREKKESFPLTVTSAQKNPTAFYLCASSTGTGHTFGSGTRLTVV.

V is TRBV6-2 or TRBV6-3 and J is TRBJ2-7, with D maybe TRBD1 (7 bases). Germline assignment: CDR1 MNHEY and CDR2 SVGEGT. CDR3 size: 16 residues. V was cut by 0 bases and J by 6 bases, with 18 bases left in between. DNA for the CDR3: TGTGCCAGCAGTTACTCGAATTGGCAGGGGGGAGGCGAGCAGTACTTC. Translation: CASSYSNWQGGGEQYF.

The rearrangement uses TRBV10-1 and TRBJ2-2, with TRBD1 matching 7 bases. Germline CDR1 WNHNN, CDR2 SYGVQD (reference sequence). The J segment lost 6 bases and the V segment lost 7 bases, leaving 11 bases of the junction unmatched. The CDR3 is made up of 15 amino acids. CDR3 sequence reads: CASTPGQSLSGELFF. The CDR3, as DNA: TGCGCCAGCACCCCGGGACAGTCATTGTCCGGGGAGCTGTTTTTT.

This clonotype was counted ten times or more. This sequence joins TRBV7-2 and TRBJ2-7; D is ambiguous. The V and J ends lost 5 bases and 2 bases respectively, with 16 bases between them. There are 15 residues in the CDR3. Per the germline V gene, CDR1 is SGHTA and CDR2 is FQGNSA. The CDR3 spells CASSLSGISTYEQYF. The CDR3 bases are TGTGCCAGCAGCCTCTCCGGCATATCAACCTACGAGCAGTACTTC.

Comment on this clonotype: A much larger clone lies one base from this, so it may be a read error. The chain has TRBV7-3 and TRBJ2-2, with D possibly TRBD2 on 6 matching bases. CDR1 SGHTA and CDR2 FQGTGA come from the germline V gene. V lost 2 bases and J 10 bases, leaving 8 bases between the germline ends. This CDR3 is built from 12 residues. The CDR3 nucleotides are TGTGCCAGCAGCTTAGGAGGGGAGGAGCTGTTTTTT. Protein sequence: CASSLGGEELFF.

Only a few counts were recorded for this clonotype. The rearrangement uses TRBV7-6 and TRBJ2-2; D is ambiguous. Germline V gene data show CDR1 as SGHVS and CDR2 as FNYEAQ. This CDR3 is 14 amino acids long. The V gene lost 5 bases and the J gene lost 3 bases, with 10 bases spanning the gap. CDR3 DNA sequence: TGTGCCAGCAGCCCCCCGACTGACACCGGGGAGCTGTTTTTT. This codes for CASSPPTDTGELFF.

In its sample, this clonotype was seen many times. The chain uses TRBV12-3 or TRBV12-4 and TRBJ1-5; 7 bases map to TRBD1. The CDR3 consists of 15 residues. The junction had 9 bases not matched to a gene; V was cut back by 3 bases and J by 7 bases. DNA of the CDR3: TGTGCCAGCAGTTTGTCGACAGGGAGGAAACAGCCCCAGCATTTT. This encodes CASSLSTGRKQPQHF.

In DNA form, the CDR3 reads TGTGCCAGCAGTGAAGGTCCGGCTATTTACGAGCAGTACTTC. It is translated as CASSEGPAIYEQYF. V is TRBV2 and J is TRBJ2-7; no firm D call. Germline V gene sequence: CDR1 SNHLY, CDR2 FYNNEI. The germline V and J ends were trimmed by 1 base and 4 bases, with 11 bases remaining between them. The CDR3 has 14 residues.

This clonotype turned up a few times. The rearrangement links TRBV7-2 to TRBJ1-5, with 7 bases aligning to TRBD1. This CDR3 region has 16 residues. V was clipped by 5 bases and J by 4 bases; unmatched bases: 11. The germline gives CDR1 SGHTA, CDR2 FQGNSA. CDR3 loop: CASSPGGTRVNQPQHF. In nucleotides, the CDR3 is TGTGCCAGCAGCCCAGGGGGGACACGGGTTAATCAGCCCCAGCATTTT.

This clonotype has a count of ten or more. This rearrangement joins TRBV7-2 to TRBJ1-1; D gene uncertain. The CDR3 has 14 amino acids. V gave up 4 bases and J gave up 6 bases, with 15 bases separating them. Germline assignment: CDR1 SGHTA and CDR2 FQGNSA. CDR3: CASSSRPGGPEAFF. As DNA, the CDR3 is TGTGCCAGCAGCTCACGGCCAGGAGGGCCTGAAGCTTTCTTT.

CDR3 region: CASSPTTNTEAFF. CDR3 nucleotide sequence: TGTGCCAGCAGCCCCACGACGAACACTGAAGCTTTCTTT. The chain links TRBV7-6 to TRBJ1-1, with no clear D. Trimming removed 5 bases at V and 1 base at J, with 8 bases between. Germline V gene data show CDR1 as SGHVS and CDR2 as FNYEAQ. The CDR3 totals 13 residues. Drawing the rest from reference TRBV7-6 and TRBJ1-1, the complete variable domain is GAGVSQSPRYKVTKRGQDVALRCDPISGHVSLYWYRQALGQGPEFLTYFNYEAQQDKSGLPNDRFSAERPEGSISTLTIQRTEQRDSAMYRCASSPTTNTEAFFGQGTRLTVV.